The clone carrying this T cell receptor (beta chain) has just a few counts. Study processing details: Reference gene primer amplification yielded estimated nucleated cell counts. Method: immunoSEQ multiplex PCR; TCRdb's copy keeps in-frame clones and lacks some. V and J calls and clone size are given by that table; D and trimming were obtained from the DNA. Found here are 300,000 to 350,000 clones, just over 85% of them singletons; the top ten hold about 4%. This record belongs to a study of blood T cell repertoires in COVID-19. Whole-study context: Spain, Italy and the United States supplied samples that represented acute and convalescent COVID-19. T cells, B-cell-depleted T cells, or PBMCs provided the cDNA or gDNA that served as material.

CDR1 is LGHDT, CDR2 YNNKEL, per germline (reference sequence). This CDR3 is 18 amino acids long. Unmatched junction bases numbered 11, after V lost 4 bases and J lost 1 base. The TCR comes from a woman aged 40 to 55 with acute COVID-19. This chain joins TRBV3-1 (or the pseudogene TRBV3-2) and TRBJ2-7, with 12 bases fitting TRBD2. Specimen: PBMCs or T cells enriched from blood (not recorded which). The CDR3 protein is CASSPYLTSGGRSYEQYF. The CDR3 nucleotides are TGTGCCAGCAGCCCCTATCTAACTAGCGGGGGGAGGTCCTACGAGCAGTACTTC.